A single sample gave rise to the 8 T cell receptor beta chains below, sequenced in a study of T cell responses to AZD1222 COVID-19 vaccine. Profiling relied on immunoSEQ multiplex PCR, and the TCRdb table lists in-frame clones only, not all of them. The table includes under 120,000 clones, nearly 90% detected once. This material consisted of peripheral blood, taken 28 days after the second AZD1222 dose. The receptor set was obtained from an adult who received the AZD1222 COVID-19 vaccine.

This chain connects TRBV10-3 to TRBJ1-1, with D hard to call. The CDR3 loop spans 14 amino acids. In germline, CDR1 is ENHRY, CDR2 SYGVKD. Deletions cut 1 base from V and 1 base from J, with 7 bases between. The DNA of the CDR3 is TGTGCCATCAGTGAGTGGAAGGGGAACACTGAAGCTTTCTTT. It encodes CAISEWKGNTEAFF.

The rearrangement links TRBV15 to TRBJ2-2, with no clear D. CDR1 and CDR2 from the germline V gene are LNHNV and YYDKDF (reference sequence). The CDR3 runs to 16 residues. V shed 0 bases and J shed 0 bases, with 8 bases lying between them. The CDR3 DNA is TGTGCCACCAGCAGAGATTACGCCGCGAACACCGGGGAGCTGTTTTTT. This sequence encodes CATSRDYAANTGELFF.

The rearrangement links TRBV6-5 to TRBJ2-7; 7 bases agree with TRBD2. Unmatched junction bases numbered 4, after V lost 5 bases and J lost 0 bases. This CDR3 comprises 14 residues. Germline CDR1 reads MNHEY; CDR2 reads SVGAGI. CDR3 amino acids: CASSLGGSSYEQYF. For the CDR3, the DNA is TGTGCCAGCAGTCTGGGGGGGAGCTCCTACGAGCAGTACTTC.

This sequence joins TRBV10-3 and TRBJ2-7; perhaps D is TRBD1 or TRBD2 (6 bases each). This CDR3 has 14 amino acids. Trimming pared 2 bases from V and 5 bases from J, leaving 13 bases between. Germline loops: CDR1 ENHRY, CDR2 SYGVKD. This chain's CDR3 is CAISESEGGNEQYF. The CDR3 nucleotides read TGTGCCATCAGTGAGAGTGAAGGGGGGAACGAGCAGTACTTC.

The V call is TRBV19, the J call TRBJ1-3, with D maybe TRBD1 (5 bases). CDR3 length equals 16 residues. The germline CDR1 and CDR2 sequences are LNHDA and SQIVND (reference sequence). The V end was cut by 4 bases, the J end by 2 bases, with 15 bases between. CDR3 nucleotides: TGTGCCAGTAGTACGACAGCGAAACTCACTGGAAACACCATATATTTT. It codes for CASSTTAKLTGNTIYF.

The V gene is TRBV27, the J gene TRBJ1-2; the D gene is possibly TRBD1 (5 bases). The CDR3 runs 14 residues. The germline gives CDR1 MNHEY, CDR2 SMNVEV (reference sequence). V lost 4 bases, J lost 4 bases, and 13 bases lay in between. CDR3 loop: CASSSIGTSYGYTF. DNA for the CDR3: TGTGCCAGCAGTTCAATCGGGACCAGCTATGGCTACACCTTC.

The V gene is TRBV7-2, the J gene TRBJ1-1; 10 bases are shared with TRBD1. The V and J ends lost 2 bases and 6 bases, in that order; junction bases with no gene match: 9. Germline assignment: CDR1 SGHTA and CDR2 FQGNSA. This CDR3 spans 16 amino acids. The CDR3 nucleotides are TGTGCCAGCAGCTTAATGGGGGGACAGGGGAAGTCTGAAGCTTTCTTT. Translation: CASSLMGGQGKSEAFF.

The V and J genes are TRBV3-1 (or the pseudogene TRBV3-2) and TRBJ1-6; 8 nucleotides match TRBD1. This CDR3 spans 15 amino acids. Trimming took 4 bases from V and 4 from J; bases not matched to a gene: 3. Germline V lookup: CDR1 LGHDT, CDR2 YNNKEL (reference sequence). Here the CDR3 reads CASSLRQGYNSPLHF. CDR3 bases: TGTGCCAGCAGCCTGCGACAGGGGTATAATTCACCCCTCCACTTT.